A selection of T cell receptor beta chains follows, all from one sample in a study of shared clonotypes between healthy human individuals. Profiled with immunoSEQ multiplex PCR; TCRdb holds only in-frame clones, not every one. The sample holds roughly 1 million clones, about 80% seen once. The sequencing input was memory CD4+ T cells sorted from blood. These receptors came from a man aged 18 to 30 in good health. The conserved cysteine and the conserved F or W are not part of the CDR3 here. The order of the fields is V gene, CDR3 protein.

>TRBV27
ASSFRQPREDGYT
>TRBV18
ASSPPISIASTDTQY
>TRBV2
ASSDDRQDTQY
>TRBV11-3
ASSPGGERTDTQY
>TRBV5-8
ASSRSGTGDEQY
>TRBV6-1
ASSTGVQGQPQH
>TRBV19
ASTPGQGIGQPQH
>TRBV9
ASSVAEFGEAF
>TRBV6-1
ASSSQRGGLNEQF
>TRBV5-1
ASSPVGGGQPQH
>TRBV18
ASSPPGGRYEQY
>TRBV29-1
SVEIRSEQY
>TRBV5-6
ASSLRTVHTEAF
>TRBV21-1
ASRTSGIYEQY
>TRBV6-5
ATKPLGGNTEAF
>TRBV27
ASSLKGNTEAF